What follows is one T cell receptor (beta chain) and its context. The antigen is not known. These data originate in a study of monozygotic twins with inflammatory bowel disease. The CDR3 loop spans 13 amino acids. TCRdb reprocessed the 5' RACE reads and stores each CDR3 protein as one record, lacking DNA. The sample table sets out fewer than 350,000 distinct CDR3 sequences. Study-wide findings and caveats: Distinct T cell subtypes could not be told apart. Compared with healthy twins, IBD patients shared fewer clonotypes with others, especially with disease activity. Among twins, concordant and discordant pairs did not differ in repertoire similarity, possibly from limited power.

The origin of this receptor is a human donor with ulcerative colitis or Crohn's disease, or a healthy co-twin of an affected twin (not recorded which). The sequenced material came from blood. This chain uses TRBV12-3 or TRBV12-4 with TRBJ1-1; the TCRdb call, TRBD1, lacks DNA for checking. This CDR3 reads CASGGQGNTEAFF.